The present TCR beta chain was sequenced within a study of blood T cell repertoires in COVID-19. Study-wide background: T cells, B-cell-depleted T cells, or PBMCs supplied cDNA or gDNA.

The germline V gene has CDR1 SGHRS and CDR2 YFSETQ. J was trimmed by 1 base and V by 0 bases; bases with no gene match: 4. The CDR3 loop spans 16 amino acids. Produced via immunoSEQ multiplex PCR; TCRdb's table is partial and in-frame only. The sample lists roughly 220,000 clones, about 88% occurring once. The rearrangement uses TRBV5-1 and TRBJ2-7; 10 nucleotides match TRBD1. The clonotype was recovered from a man aged 50 or older who had recovered from COVID-19. The sequencing input was peripheral blood. CDR3 in amino acids: CASSLDRDRGSYEQYF. The CDR3 DNA sequence: TGCGCCAGCAGCTTGGACCGGGACAGGGGTTCCTACGAGCAGTACTTC.